Following are 20 T cell receptor beta chains from one sample sequenced in a study of T cells expressing NK-cell markers. TCRdb reprocessed the 5' RACE reads, with one entry per CDR3 protein and no DNA. The sample table includes about 540,000 distinct CDR3 sequences. Sequencing used blood T cells: a sorted CD56 or NKG2C T cell subset, CD4+ or CD8+ T cells, or bulk PBMC T cells (not recorded which). These receptors all come from a man younger than 30 in good health.

V gene TRBV20-1 combines with J gene TRBJ1-5. The germline CDR1 and CDR2 sequences are DFQATT and SNEGSKA (reference sequence). The CDR3 sequence is 16 residues long. The CDR3: CSARSPSGYSNQPQHF.

The chain links TRBV6-5 to TRBJ2-1; TCRdb indicates TRBD2, and absent DNA this call remains unverified. Germline loops: CDR1 MNHEY, CDR2 SVGAGI. This CDR3 contains 16 residues. The chain's CDR3 is CASSYSLLARSDEQFF.

The chain joins TRBV7-9 to TRBJ2-5; the TCRdb call, TRBD1, lacks DNA for checking. The germline gives CDR1 SEHNR, CDR2 FQNEAQ (reference sequence). The CDR3 contains 14 residues. CDR3 residues: CASSYDRGGETQYF.

The chain recombines TRBV4-1 with TRBJ2-5; checking the TCRdb D call of TRBD2 is not possible without DNA. Germline V CDR1 and CDR2: MGHRA, YSYEKL. The CDR3 covers 19 residues. The CDR3: CASSLWTGAASGRIETQYF.

The J gene is TRBJ2-7, the V gene TRBV27; the TCRdb D gene call, TRBD1, has no DNA to confirm it. CDR1 is MNHEY, CDR2 SMNVEV, per germline (reference sequence). This CDR3 has 13 residues. The CDR3: CASENRDNYEQYF.

The rearrangement joins TRBV27 to TRBJ2-1; no DNA is available, so the TRBD2 call from TCRdb remains unchecked. CDR1 MNHEY and CDR2 SMNVEV come from the germline V gene (reference sequence). CDR3 size: 19 residues. The CDR3 region is CASSSFTLAVGVAYNEQFF.

The gene calls are TRBV7-2 and TRBJ2-2; the TCRdb call, TRBD1, lacks DNA for checking. The CDR3 is made up of 15 amino acids. The germline CDR1 and CDR2 sequences are SGHTA and FQGNSA. CDR3: CASSLGTGYIGELFF.

The chain is built from TRBV9 and TRBJ2-7. Germline CDR1 is SGDLS and CDR2 is YYNGEE. The CDR3 spans 13 residues. The CDR3 region is CASSVQDVSEQYF.

The chain recombines TRBV12-3 or TRBV12-4 with TRBJ2-1; TCRdb outputs TRBD1, but without DNA this stays unchecked. This CDR3 is built from 17 residues. The CDR3 reads CASSFASGQPNYNEQFF.

This chain joins TRBV5-1 and TRBJ1-2; absent DNA, TCRdb's TRBD1 call cannot be checked. Germline-derived CDR1 and CDR2 are SGHRS and YFSETQ. The CDR3 is 14 amino acids. CDR3 protein: CASSLDGGAAGYTF.

The rearrangement links TRBV12-3 or TRBV12-4 to TRBJ1-3; TCRdb picks TRBD1, but there is no DNA to check that call. This CDR3 has 14 residues. The CDR3 region is CASSIRTAGNTIYF.

J is TRBJ1-5 and V is TRBV27. Germline V lookup: CDR1 MNHEY, CDR2 SMNVEV (reference sequence). This CDR3 contains 15 residues. The CDR3 spells CASSTRTDSNQPQHF.

V and J are TRBV7-9 and TRBJ2-1; TCRdb's D call, TRBD1, is unchecked because there is no DNA. This CDR3 comprises 13 residues. Germline CDR1 is SEHNR and CDR2 is FQNEAQ (reference sequence). The CDR3 loop is CASSIIPGGAWFF.

The chain couples TRBV12-3 or TRBV12-4 to TRBJ2-1; TCRdb proposes TRBD1, but this gene call is untestable without DNA. The CDR3 is made up of 16 amino acids. CDR3 sequence reads: CASSLSRGSLYNEQFF.

V and J are TRBV20-1 and TRBJ2-3. CDR1 and CDR2 from the germline V gene are DFQATT and SNEGSKA (reference sequence). The CDR3 sequence is 14 residues long. CDR3: CSAKDEASTDTQYF.

The V gene is TRBV5-1, the J gene TRBJ2-5; TCRdb gives TRBD2 as the D gene, but with no DNA this cannot be confirmed. Germline V CDR1 and CDR2: SGHRS, YFSETQ. The CDR3 is 16 residues long. The CDR3 spells CASSLSSGNVRETQYF.

This chain links TRBV11-1 with TRBJ2-2; TCRdb indicates TRBD1, and absent DNA this call remains unverified. The CDR3 covers 18 residues. Germline CDR1 and CDR2: SGHAT and FQDESV (reference sequence). The CDR3 sequence: CASSLFGQGVSNTGELFF. The complete variable domain, with remaining parts taken from reference TRBV11-1 and TRBJ2-2, reads EAEVAQSPRYKITEKSQAVAFWCDPISGHATLYWYRQILGQGPELLVQFQDESVVDDSQLPKDRFSAERLKGVDSTLKIQPAELGDSAMYLCASSLFGQGVSNTGELFFGEGSRLTVL.

The chain combines TRBV6-5 with TRBJ2-5. CDR1 MNHEY and CDR2 SVGAGI come from the germline V gene. The CDR3 has 14 residues. CDR3: CASSYSDRKETQYF.

The rearrangement joins TRBV29-1 to TRBJ2-1; TCRdb selects TRBD2, and the lack of DNA leaves this call unchecked. There are 16 residues in the CDR3. Germline loops: CDR1 SQVTM, CDR2 ANQGSEA. The chain's CDR3 is CSVVSAAGGPRNEQFF.

This chain uses TRBV14 with TRBJ2-7; TCRdb proposes TRBD2, but this gene call is untestable without DNA. CDR3 length equals 14 residues. Germline-derived CDR1 and CDR2 are SGHDN and FVKESK. CDR3 residues: CASSQDSLAGVPYF.